This passage covers 2 T cell receptor beta chains from one sample sequenced in a study of T cells in Graves' hyperthyroidism and ophthalmopathy. Template material for amplifying TCR beta CDR3 regions consisted of RNA transcripts. The TCR CDR3 was amplified in a first-round RT-PCR using the HTBI primer set. TCRdb fed the multiplex PCR reads into MiXCR, producing one record per CDR3 protein. The table has about 360,000 distinct CDR3 sequences, roughly 13% seen once; the top ten hold around 9.2%. Input material: blood. These receptors were collected from a woman between 18 and 30 years old with Graves' hyperthyroidism.

V and J are TRBV6-2 or TRBV6-3 and TRBJ1-3; D call uncertain. V was trimmed by 7 bases and J by 0 bases, leaving 19 bases between them. CDR1 MNHEY and CDR2 SVGEGT come from the germline V gene. The CDR3 runs to 17 residues. The CDR3 is CASTQIRNRYSGNTIYF. DNA of the CDR3: TGTGCCAGCACCCAAATCAGGAATCGGTACTCTGGAAACACCATATATTTT.

This clonotype was detected many times. The chain couples TRBV7-9 to TRBJ1-1; no clear D gene. Looked up from germline, CDR1 is SEHNR and CDR2 is FQNEAQ (reference sequence). The CDR3 is made up of 14 amino acids. The germline V and J ends were trimmed by 5 bases and 1 base, with 11 bases remaining between them. The CDR3 nucleotides read TGTGCCAGCAGCCGAAGACCGCCGAACACTGAAGCTTTCTTT. This codes for CASSRRPPNTEAFF.